This TCR beta chain was captured by sequencing in a study of blood T cell repertoires in COVID-19. Study as a whole: COVID-19 samples, acute and convalescent, were from the United States, Italy and Spain. T cells, B-cell-depleted T cells, or PBMCs supplied cDNA or gDNA.

Clones were read by immunoSEQ multiplex PCR, and TCRdb kept only the in-frame ones, dropping some. Here the sample spans about 310,000 clones, roughly 86% being singletons. The CDR3 sequence is 16 residues long. The V and J ends lost 4 bases and 4 bases, in that order; junction bases with no gene match: 7. Germline CDR1 is MDHEN and CDR2 is SYDVKM. This receptor was identified in a woman aged 45-65 years who had recovered from COVID-19. Sample: peripheral blood. The V and J genes are TRBV28 and TRBJ2-7, with TRBD2 identical over 13 bases. CDR3 DNA: TGTGCCAGCAGTTCTGCAGGACTAGCGGGAGAATACGAGCAGTACTTC. Protein product: CASSSAGLAGEYEQYF.